These 16 T cell receptor beta chains originate from one sample sequenced in a study of blood T cell repertoires in COVID-19. Sequenced by immunoSEQ multiplex PCR; TCRdb stores in-frame clones only, minus some. The data show about 490,000 clones, roughly 88% seen once. Source material: peripheral blood. The receptors shown here come from a human donor in a cohort sampled during active COVID-19.

Here the CDR3 DNA reads TGTGCCAGCAGTGATGAGGGGGTATTGACAGATACGCAGTATTTT. Translation gives CASSDEGVLTDTQYF. J is TRBJ2-3 and V is TRBV25-1; possibly TRBD1 for D (6 bases). The germline gives CDR1 MGHDK, CDR2 SYGVNS. This CDR3 spans 15 amino acids. Trimming shortened V by 3 bases and J by 3 bases, and 13 bases separated the two germline ends. The variable domain in full, with the rest retrieved from reference TRBV25-1 and TRBJ2-3, is EADIYQTPRYLVIGTGKKITLECSQTMGHDKMYWYQQDPGMELHLIHYSYGVNSTEKGDLSSESTVSRIRTEHFPLTLESARPSHTSQYLCASSDEGVLTDTQYFGPGTRLTVL.

The chain has TRBV2 and TRBJ1-2; perhaps TRBD1 as D (6 bases). Germline V gene lookup returns CDR1 SNHLY and CDR2 FYNNEI. V was clipped by 6 bases and J by 4 bases, with 15 bases between them. The CDR3 runs to 14 residues. The CDR3 bases are TGTGCCAGCAGAGACGACGGGGGGCTCTATGGCTACACCTTC. Encoded protein: CASRDDGGLYGYTF.

J is TRBJ1-2 and V is TRBV4-3, with TRBD1 matching over 9 bases. The CDR3 covers 14 residues. With 7 bases clipped from V and 2 bases from J, the junction kept 5 bases outside the gene matches. Germline V gene sequence: CDR1 LGHNA, CDR2 YSLEER. The CDR3 DNA follows: TGCGCCAGCACCGGGACAGGGTCCAACTATGGCTACACCTTC. Protein product: CASTGTGSNYGYTF.

This chain joins TRBV12-3 or TRBV12-4 and TRBJ1-4; unclear D gene. Trimming took off 5 bases at V and 6 bases at J, with 4 bases between the two ends. CDR3 length: 11 amino acids. The CDR3 spells CASSLDEKLFF. The CDR3 DNA follows: TGTGCCAGCAGTCTCGATGAAAAACTGTTTTTT.

The rearrangement links TRBV19 to TRBJ2-3; the match to TRBD2 covers 14 bases. V shed 5 bases, J shed 6 bases, and the junction held 4 bases outside the gene matches. The CDR3 spans 15 residues. Germline V gene sequence: CDR1 LNHDA, CDR2 SQIVND (reference sequence). CDR3 DNA: TGTGCCAGTAGTTTGGGACTAGCGGGAGAGGATACGCAGTATTTT. This codes for CASSLGLAGEDTQYF.

The sample holds a few counts of this clone. This chain connects TRBV18 to TRBJ2-5, with 12 positions matching TRBD2. From germline, CDR1 is KGHSH and CDR2 LQKENI. This CDR3 spans 14 amino acids. The ends lost 6 bases at V and 5 bases at J; junction bases unmatched: 4. The CDR3 sequence: CASSRTSGIETQYF. For the CDR3, the DNA is TGTGCCAGCTCCCGGACTAGCGGGATCGAGACCCAGTACTTC.

On this clone: Other DNA sequences in the sample encode the same CDR3. The CDR3 is CASSLGAQETQYF. The CDR3 DNA is TGTGCCAGCAGTTTAGGGGCTCAAGAGACCCAGTACTTC. V usage is TRBV28 and J usage is TRBJ2-5; D possibly corresponds to TRBD1 (5 bases). The CDR3 sequence is 13 residues long. Between the trimmed V and J ends, which lost 2 bases and 2 bases, there was a span of 6 bases. The germline gives CDR1 MDHEN, CDR2 SYDVKM.

The V gene is TRBV7-2, the J gene TRBJ1-1; 8 bases are shared with TRBD1. CDR3 size: 15 residues. Germline CDR1 is SGHTA and CDR2 is FQGNSA. V lost 4 bases, J lost 3 bases, and 7 bases stayed unmatched. CDR3 in DNA: TGTGCCAGCAGCTGGGACGGGACAGGAGACACTGAAGCTTTCTTT. It codes for CASSWDGTGDTEAFF.

This chain uses TRBV30 with TRBJ1-1, with D hard to call. The CDR3 is made up of 12 amino acids. Trimming removed 3 bases at V and 7 bases at J, with 12 bases between. Germline lookup yields CDR1 GTSNPN and CDR2 SVGIG (reference sequence). The CDR3 here is CAWRRGMGEAFF. CDR3 nucleotide sequence: TGTGCCTGGAGACGCGGGATGGGTGAAGCTTTCTTT.

The chain joins TRBV7-6 to TRBJ2-2, with 10 bases aligning to TRBD1. Germline CDR1 SGHVS, CDR2 FNYEAQ. The CDR3 has 17 amino acids. Losses at the gene ends were 5 bases for V and 6 bases for J; bases not matched to a gene: 12. The CDR3 bases are TGTGCCAGCAGCGCCCGAGAGGGACAGGGGAGAGCCGGGGAGCTGTTTTTT. Its translation: CASSAREGQGRAGELFF.

The chain links TRBV5-6 to TRBJ2-7, with D hard to call. The CDR3 is made up of 15 amino acids. Germline V gene data show CDR1 as SGHDT and CDR2 as YYEEEE. V lost 1 base to trimming and J lost 0 bases, with 11 bases between them. The CDR3 DNA reads as TGTGCCAGCAGCTTGTGGCTCAGGCCCTCCTACGAGCAGTACTTC. Amino acid sequence: CASSLWLRPSYEQYF.

The rearrangement links TRBV19 to TRBJ1-1, with a weak D call TRBD1 (5 bases). There are 16 residues in the CDR3. The V gene lost 6 bases and the J gene lost 0 bases, with 17 bases spanning the gap. Germline-derived CDR1 and CDR2 are LNHDA and SQIVND (reference sequence). CDR3 bases: TGTGCCAGTAGCCACGCCCGGGGGACTATGAACACTGAAGCTTTCTTT. It specifies CASSHARGTMNTEAFF. Variable domain in full (rest from reference TRBV19 and TRBJ1-1): DGGITQSPKYLFRKEGQNVTLSCEQNLNHDAMYWYRQDPGQGLRLIYYSQIVNDFQKGDIAEGYSVSREKKESFPLTVTSAQKNPTAFYLCASSHARGTMNTEAFFGQGTRLTVV.

The chain employs TRBV5-5 and TRBJ1-1, with unresolved D. Trimming removed 1 base at V and 1 base at J, with 5 bases between. Looked up from germline, CDR1 is SGHKS and CDR2 is YYEKEE (reference sequence). The CDR3 loop spans 13 amino acids. CDR3 sequence reads: CASSLLQNTEAFF. CDR3 nucleotide sequence: TGTGCCAGCAGCTTGTTACAGAACACTGAAGCTTTCTTT.

The chain has TRBV9 and TRBJ2-6, with 7 bases that match TRBD2. Unmatched junction bases numbered 6, after V lost 2 bases and J lost 4 bases. The CDR3 is 16 amino acids. CDR1 and CDR2 (germline): SGDLS, YYNGEE. The CDR3 DNA reads TGTGCCAGCAGCGTTGGGGAGGGAAAAGGGGCCAACGTCCTGACTTTC. Its translation is CASSVGEGKGANVLTF.

The gene calls are TRBV7-9 and TRBJ2-1; TRBD2 might be the D (5 bases). The V and J ends lost 7 bases and 4 bases respectively, with 11 bases between them. CDR1 is SEHNR, CDR2 FQNEAQ, per germline (reference sequence). This CDR3 is 13 amino acids long. The CDR3 DNA follows: TGTGCCAGCACTACGGACTCGTACAATGAGCAGTTCTTC. It encodes CASTTDSYNEQFF.

Only one count was recorded for this clone. The CDR3 nucleotides are TGTGCCAGCAGTGATGGCGGACTAGCGGGAGGACCCTCCTACGAGCAGTACTTC. Protein: CASSDGGLAGGPSYEQYF. The rearrangement joins TRBV6-1 to TRBJ2-7, with 14 bases identical to TRBD2. The junction had 7 bases not matched to a gene; V was cut back by 3 bases and J by 0 bases. The CDR3 contains 18 residues. Germline loops: CDR1 MNHNS, CDR2 SASEGT.